Shown below are 3 T cell receptor beta chains from a single sample sequenced in a study of cytomegalovirus exposure and HLA in healthy donors. PCR involved 60 Vbeta and 13 Jbeta primers. Here immunoSEQ multiplex PCR was the method, and the copy in TCRdb shows in-frame clones only, minus some. The profile shows some 170,000 clones, about 72% of them singletons. The source material was PBMCs. The receptors stem from a human donor in good health.

This clone was recorded only once. The chain carries TRBV11-2 and TRBJ2-6, with 8 positions matching TRBD1. The CDR3 covers 18 residues. The germline CDR1 and CDR2 sequences are SGHAT and FQNNGV. The V gene end was trimmed by 4 bases and the J gene end by 0 bases; junction bases not matched to a gene: 8. CDR3: CASSSSRDRSSGANVLTF. The DNA for the CDR3 is TGTGCCAGCAGCTCAAGCCGGGACAGGTCCTCTGGGGCCAACGTCCTGACTTTC.

The chain is built from TRBV6-5 and TRBJ2-1; 9 bases are shared with TRBD1. The germline V gene has CDR1 MNHEY and CDR2 SVGAGI. This CDR3 is 15 amino acids long. V shed 6 bases, J shed 2 bases, and the junction held 5 bases outside the gene matches. The DNA of the CDR3 is TGTGCCAGCAGGACGGGGGACAGGGCCTACAATGAGCAGTTCTTC. As protein: CASRTGDRAYNEQFF.

This clone was counted a few times. The V gene is TRBV19, the J gene TRBJ2-3, with 10 bases fitting TRBD2. Germline loops: CDR1 LNHDA, CDR2 SQIVND (reference sequence). J gave up 3 bases and V 9 bases, and 6 bases lay outside the gene matches. CDR3 length equals 14 residues. CDR3 sequence: CASSPGLATDTQYF. The CDR3 coding sequence is TGTGCCAGCAGTCCGGGACTAGCGACAGATACGCAGTATTTT.